This record covers a single T cell receptor (beta chain). This CDR3 is built from 15 residues. Germline CDR1 LNHDA, CDR2 SQIVND (reference sequence). V shed 5 bases and J 4 bases; nucleotides not matched to a gene: 8. These data belong to a study of blood T cell repertoires in COVID-19. Study-wide background: Samples taken during acute and convalescent COVID-19 were collected in the United States, Italy and Spain.

TCRdb's table, derived via immunoSEQ multiplex PCR, lists solely in-frame clones and lacks some. The sample carries almost 250,000 clones, around nine tenths recorded once. The source is a woman in her sixties or seventies who had recovered from COVID-19. The chain recombines TRBV19 with TRBJ1-5, with 7 bases identical to TRBD1. The sequenced material came from peripheral blood. The CDR3 DNA follows: TGTGCCAGTAGTGTCGGACAGGCGGCAAATCAGCCCCAGCATTTT. Translated, it gives CASSVGQAANQPQHF.